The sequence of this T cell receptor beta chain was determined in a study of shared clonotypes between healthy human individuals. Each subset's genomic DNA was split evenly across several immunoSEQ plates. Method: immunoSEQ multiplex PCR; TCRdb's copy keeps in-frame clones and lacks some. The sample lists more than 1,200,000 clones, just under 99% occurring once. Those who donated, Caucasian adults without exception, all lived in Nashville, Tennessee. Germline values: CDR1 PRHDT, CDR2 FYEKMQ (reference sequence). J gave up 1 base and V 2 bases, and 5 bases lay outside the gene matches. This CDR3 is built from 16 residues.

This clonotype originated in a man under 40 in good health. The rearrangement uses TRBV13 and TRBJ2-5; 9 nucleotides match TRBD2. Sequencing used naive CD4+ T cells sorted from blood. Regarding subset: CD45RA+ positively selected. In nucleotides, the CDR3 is TGTGCCAGCAGCTTAAGGCGGGAGGGTCTCCAAGAGACCCAGTACTTC. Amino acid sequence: CASSLRREGLQETQYF. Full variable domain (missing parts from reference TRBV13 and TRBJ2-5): AAGVIQSPRHLIKEKRETATLKCYPIPRHDTVYWYQQGPGQDPQFLISFYEKMQSDKGSIPDRFSAQQFSDYHSELNMSSLELGDSALYFCASSLRREGLQETQYFGPGTRLLVL.